One and the same sample provided the 25 T cell receptor beta chains below, sequenced in a study of neurological immune-mediated disorders. TCRdb re-called the 5' RACE reads with MiXCR, one entry per CDR3 protein. The repertoire consists of 35,000 to 40,000 distinct CDR3 sequences, with roughly 12% occurring once and the leading ten covering 3.9%. Sequenced input: CD4+ T cells from blood. The receptors originated from a woman younger than 45 with HTLV-1-associated myelopathy (HAM/TSP).

This clonotype was counted many times. The chain links TRBV20-1 to TRBJ1-2, with D uncertain. The CDR3 length is 13 residues. Trimming removed 2 bases from V and 3 bases from J, with 10 bases in between. Looked up from germline, CDR1 is DFQATT and CDR2 is SNEGSKA (reference sequence). DNA of the CDR3: TGCAGTGCTAGACCACCTCTCCACTATGGCTACACCTTC. This encodes CSARPPLHYGYTF.

This clonotype appeared many times. The V and J genes are TRBV20-1 and TRBJ2-3; D uncertain. CDR1 and CDR2 from the germline V gene are DFQATT and SNEGSKA (reference sequence). Deletions cut 3 bases from V and 4 bases from J, with 20 bases between. The length of the CDR3 is 16 residues. Here the CDR3 reads CSARALVPPAADTQYF. The CDR3 nucleotides read TGCAGTGCTAGGGCCCTAGTCCCCCCGGCAGCAGATACGCAGTATTTT.

This clonotype was counted ten times or more. CDR3 region: CASSPGGADTQYF. CDR3 nucleotides: TGTGCCAGCAGTCCAGGGGGCGCCGATACGCAGTATTTT. The rearrangement links TRBV12-3 or TRBV12-4 to TRBJ2-3; 8 bases match TRBD1. This CDR3 is 13 amino acids long. V was clipped by 5 bases and J by 6 bases; unmatched bases: 4.

This clonotype was picked up many times. The chain uses TRBV20-1 and TRBJ1-5; 9 bases map to TRBD1. Germline CDR1 reads DFQATT; CDR2 reads SNEGSKA (reference sequence). V lost 6 bases, J lost 6 bases, and 3 bases stayed unmatched. CDR3 length: 12 residues. CDR3 coding DNA: TGCAGTGCCGGGACAGGGAGTCAGCCCCAGCATTTT. Its translation: CSAGTGSQPQHF.

This clonotype ranks as medium-sized. The chain employs TRBV4-2 and TRBJ1-2, with D unclear. CDR1 LGHNA and CDR2 YNFKEQ come from the germline V gene. V was shortened by 1 base and J by 4 bases, with 13 bases between the two germline ends. This CDR3 region has 15 residues. The CDR3: CASSQASDARYGYTF. CDR3 nucleotides: TGTGCCAGCAGCCAAGCAAGTGATGCCCGCTATGGCTACACCTTC.

This clonotype was counted between two and nine times. The chain has TRBV30 and TRBJ1-5, with 9 bases that match TRBD1. V trimming: 2 bases; J trimming: 7 bases; junction bases outside the gene matches: 6. CDR1 is GTSNPN, CDR2 SVGIG, per germline (reference sequence). The CDR3 spans 14 residues. The DNA for the CDR3 is TGTGCCTGGAGTTACAGGGGGCTTAGACAGCCCCAGCATTTT. As protein: CAWSYRGLRQPQHF.

This clonotype has a count of ten or more. This chain joins TRBV5-1 and TRBJ1-4; the D gene is possibly TRBD1 (5 bases). Germline lookup yields CDR1 SGHRS and CDR2 YFSETQ. V was trimmed by 5 bases and J by 8 bases, leaving 19 bases between them. The CDR3 sequence is 15 residues long. CDR3 nucleotides: TGCGCCAGCAGAAGGGACCGGGGCCGAGGCGAAAAACTGTTTTTT. It encodes CASRRDRGRGEKLFF.

This clonotype was observed at least ten times. This sequence joins TRBV20-1 and TRBJ2-3, with D unresolved. The CDR3 is 15 residues long. V was pared by 1 base and J by 5 bases, with 16 bases between. Germline CDR1 is DFQATT and CDR2 is SNEGSKA (reference sequence). This CDR3 reads CSARGWSTYEDTQYF. Written as DNA, the CDR3 is TGCAGTGCTAGAGGTTGGTCCACCTACGAAGATACGCAGTATTTT.

This clonotype was picked up many times. One end of the junction fails to match germline, which may point to a read error. The chain uses TRBV13 and TRBJ1-4; 10 positions match TRBD1. CDR1 and CDR2 from the germline V gene are PRHDT and FYEKMQ (reference sequence). The CDR3 extends over 16 amino acids. The DNA of the CDR3 is TGTGCCAGCAGCCCTCACCGACAGGGGGCTAAGGAAAAACTGTTTTTT. It is translated as CASSPHRQGAKEKLFF. Filled out from reference TRBV13 and TRBJ1-4, the complete variable domain reads AAGVIQSPRHLIKEKRETATLKCYPIPRHDTVYWYQQGPGQDPQFLISFYEKMQSDKGSIPDRFSAQQFSDYHSELNMSSLELGDSALYFCASSPHRQGAKEKLFFGSGTQLSVL.

The sample holds many counts of this clonotype. This rearrangement joins TRBV7-2 to TRBJ2-3, with 10 bases that match TRBD2. The CDR3 is 15 residues long. Germline CDR1 is SGHTA and CDR2 is FQGNSA. With V trimmed by 10 bases and J by 4 bases, 11 bases remained unmatched. The CDR3 coding sequence is TGTGCCATTGGAAGGCAAGCGGGGGGGCCAGATACGCAGTATTTT. This codes for CAIGRQAGGPDTQYF.

This clonotype has ten or more counts. A junction end diverges from the germline sequence, so it may reflect a read error. The chain recombines TRBV7-9 with TRBJ2-3, with 7 positions matching TRBD1. Germline loops: CDR1 SEHNR, CDR2 FQNEAQ (reference sequence). The CDR3 loop spans 13 amino acids. The CDR3 loop is CASSLRSTGTRNF. The CDR3 DNA follows: TGTGCCAGCAGCTTAAGGTCGACAGGGACGAGGAATTTT.

This clonotype was seen ten or more times. The chain couples TRBV5-1 to TRBJ2-3, with D hard to call. Germline V CDR1 and CDR2: SGHRS, YFSETQ. The CDR3 totals 13 residues. V lost 0 bases and J 6 bases, leaving 8 bases between the germline ends. The CDR3 region has the DNA TGCGCCAGCAGCTTGGATTCTTCGGATACGCAGTATTTT. Translation: CASSLDSSDTQYF.

This clonotype was found once. J is TRBJ2-2 and V is TRBV19; D perhaps matches TRBD1 (6 bases). This CDR3 has 15 residues. CDR1 is LNHDA, CDR2 SQIVND, per germline (reference sequence). Trimming cost V 6 bases and J 3 bases, with 14 bases left between them. The CDR3 DNA sequence: TGTGCCAGTAGAGATACAGGGTTGGACACCGGGGAGCTGTTTTTT. Translated, it gives CASRDTGLDTGELFF.

This clonotype occurred many times. The chain is built from TRBV30 and TRBJ2-7; a possible D gene is TRBD2 (7 bases). V was clipped by 3 bases and J by 7 bases, with 16 bases between them. Germline V gene data show CDR1 as GTSNPN and CDR2 as SVGIG (reference sequence). CDR3 length: 13 residues. The CDR3 bases are TGTGCCTGGAGCAGAGATAGGGGGGGGGAGCAGTACTTC. Its translation is CAWSRDRGGEQYF.

This clonotype has more than one count but fewer than ten. The chain couples TRBV4-2 to TRBJ2-3; D perhaps matches TRBD2 (7 bases). Trimming cost V 4 bases and J 1 base, with 15 bases left between them. Germline V lookup: CDR1 LGHNA, CDR2 YNFKEQ. The CDR3 is 16 amino acids. The CDR3 reads CASSPGGRWGTDTQYF. The DNA for the CDR3 is TGTGCCAGCAGCCCGGGGGGCCGATGGGGCACAGATACGCAGTATTTT.

This clonotype was observed many times. This rearrangement joins TRBV20-1 to TRBJ1-5; TRBD1 agrees at 8 bases. CDR3 length equals 18 residues. Germline-derived CDR1 and CDR2 are DFQATT and SNEGSKA (reference sequence). V lost 4 bases and J lost 0; bases outside the gene matches: 14. This CDR3 is CSANGGPGTGDSNQPQHF. The CDR3 region has the DNA TGCAGTGCTAACGGAGGGCCTGGGACAGGAGATAGCAATCAGCCCCAGCATTTT.

This clonotype occurred many times. The chain recombines TRBV5-1 with TRBJ1-2; maybe TRBD1 (6 bases). The CDR3 has 15 residues. Per the germline V gene, CDR1 is SGHRS and CDR2 is YFSETQ. Trimming cost V 7 bases and J 4 bases, with 20 bases left between them. The CDR3 bases are TGCGCCAGCCGCCGGGAGGAACAGGGCAGCTATGGCTACACCTTC. Translating gives CASRREEQGSYGYTF.

This clonotype was seen ten or more times. The V and J genes are TRBV20-1 and TRBJ1-4; no definite D call. This CDR3 contains 14 residues. Germline CDR1 DFQATT, CDR2 SNEGSKA (reference sequence). V shed 6 bases and J shed 6 bases, with 17 bases lying between them. The CDR3 spells CSAHPFGYDEKLFF. DNA for the CDR3: TGCAGTGCCCATCCTTTTGGGTATGATGAAAAACTGTTTTTT.

This clonotype was observed at least ten times. This chain uses TRBV5-1 with TRBJ2-1; D is undetermined. CDR3 length: 15 amino acids. The V gene's germline CDR1 is SGHRS and CDR2 YFSETQ. Between the trimmed V and J ends, which lost 0 bases and 4 bases, there was a span of 11 bases. CDR3 coding DNA: TGCGCCAGCAGCTTGGGCAGAAGTCAATACAATGAGCAGTTCTTC. Translating gives CASSLGRSQYNEQFF. Full variable domain (remainder filled in from reference TRBV5-1 and TRBJ2-1): KAGVTQTPRYLIKTRGQQVTLSCSPISGHRSVSWYQQTPGQGLQFLFEYFSETQRNKGNFPGRFSGRQFSNSRSEMNVSTLELGDSALYLCASSLGRSQYNEQFFGPGTRLTVL.

This clonotype showed up many times. The chain couples TRBV6-5 to TRBJ1-1; D perhaps matches TRBD1 (6 bases). With 2 bases removed from V and 7 bases from J, the gap between germline ends came to 11 bases. Germline-derived CDR1 and CDR2 are MNHEY and SVGAGI. CDR3 length equals 13 residues. In DNA, the CDR3 is TGTGCCAGCAGTTACGCCAGGGGAGTTGAAGCTTTCTTT. Its protein is CASSYARGVEAFF.

This clonotype has ten or more counts. This chain links TRBV24-1 with TRBJ1-2; 10 positions agree with TRBD1. Trimming cost V 4 bases and J 6 bases; bases outside gene matches: 4. Germline values: CDR1 KGHDR, CDR2 SFDVKD. This CDR3 has 14 amino acids. The CDR3 sequence: CATSDPGTGDGYTF. The DNA of the CDR3 is TGTGCCACCAGTGACCCCGGGACAGGGGATGGCTACACCTTC.

This clonotype was found many times. The chain is built from TRBV7-8 and TRBJ1-1, with 7 bases aligning to TRBD1. CDR1 SGHVS and CDR2 FQNEAQ come from the germline V gene. The ends lost 2 bases at V and 0 bases at J; junction bases unmatched: 3. The CDR3 contains 15 residues. The CDR3 DNA is TGTGCCAGCAGCTTAATGGGACAGATGAACACTGAAGCTTTCTTT. Its protein product is CASSLMGQMNTEAFF.

This clonotype was found many times. The J gene is TRBJ2-7, the V gene TRBV3-1; D is perhaps TRBD1 (5 bases). The CDR3 spans 13 residues. From germline, CDR1 is LGHDT and CDR2 YNNKEL (reference sequence). V dropped 4 bases and J dropped 1 base, with 8 bases sitting between them. CDR3 coding DNA: TGTGCCAGCAGCCTGACAGCTTCCTACGAGCAGTACTTC. Encoded protein: CASSLTASYEQYF.

This clonotype was recorded many times. The chain couples TRBV6-6 to TRBJ1-1, with D maybe TRBD1 (5 bases). Per germline, CDR1 MNHNY and CDR2 SVGAGI (reference sequence). V gave up 2 bases and J gave up 2 bases, with 9 bases separating them. There are 14 residues in the CDR3. CDR3 in amino acids: CASSYGGSNTEAFF. CDR3 bases: TGTGCCAGCAGTTACGGGGGGAGTAACACTGAAGCTTTCTTT.

Many counts were recorded for this clonotype. The chain combines TRBV24-1 with TRBJ1-2; 9 bases are shared with TRBD1. Germline V gene lookup returns CDR1 KGHDR and CDR2 SFDVKD. Trimming cost V 4 bases and J 4 bases; bases outside gene matches: 6. This CDR3 comprises 15 residues. CDR3 bases: TGTGCCACCAGTGACGGGACAGGGAGGGCCTATGGCTACACCTTC. Amino acid sequence: CATSDGTGRAYGYTF.